The 5 T cell receptor beta chains given below trace back to one sample, sequenced in a study of T cell responses to AZD1222 COVID-19 vaccine. Generated by immunoSEQ multiplex PCR, the TCRdb table keeps only in-frame clones and is missing some. The sample carries 160,000 or so clones, 88% recorded once. This specimen was peripheral blood, taken on day 0 of AZD1222 vaccination. Receptors were obtained from an adult in good health.

This chain uses TRBV2 with TRBJ2-3; D not resolved. Germline V CDR1 and CDR2: SNHLY, FYNNEI. CDR3 length: 14 residues. The V end was cut by 1 base, the J end by 6 bases, with 11 bases between. CDR3 in amino acids: CASSEVSVTDTQYF. CDR3 bases: TGTGCCAGCAGTGAAGTTTCGGTTACCGATACGCAGTATTTT.

The chain couples TRBV5-1 to TRBJ2-7; D is perhaps TRBD2 (5 bases). CDR3 size: 13 residues. The V end lost 2 bases, the J end lost 2 bases, and 8 bases lay between the germline ends. Germline lookup yields CDR1 SGHRS and CDR2 YFSETQ. The CDR3 DNA sequence: TGCGCCAGCAGCTTCGGGGAAACCTACGAGCAGTACTTC. Residues: CASSFGETYEQYF.

The V and J genes are TRBV18 and TRBJ1-4; D uncertain. The germline V and J ends were trimmed by 6 bases and 3 bases, with 14 bases remaining between them. The CDR3 spans 15 residues. The germline V gene encodes CDR1 KGHSH and CDR2 LQKENI. The CDR3 DNA reads TGTGCCAGCTCCGGTGAAGGCCCGCCTAATGAAAAACTGTTTTTT. Its protein product is CASSGEGPPNEKLFF.

The V and J genes are TRBV3-1 (or the pseudogene TRBV3-2) and TRBJ1-1; no definite D call. CDR3 size: 12 residues. Germline V gene sequence: CDR1 LGHDT, CDR2 YNNKEL (reference sequence). V was trimmed by 4 bases and J by 3 bases, leaving 6 bases between them. Written as DNA, the CDR3 is TGTGCCAGCAGCCTAATGGACACTGAAGCTTTCTTT. Protein: CASSLMDTEAFF.

The V and J genes are TRBV7-2 and TRBJ1-3; no firm D call. V lost 2 bases, J lost 7 bases, and 12 bases lay in between. CDR3 length: 14 residues. The germline CDR1 and CDR2 sequences are SGHTA and FQGNSA. DNA of the CDR3: TGTGCCAGCAGCTTACTCAGGTTTGGCAACACCATATATTTT. Its translation: CASSLLRFGNTIYF.